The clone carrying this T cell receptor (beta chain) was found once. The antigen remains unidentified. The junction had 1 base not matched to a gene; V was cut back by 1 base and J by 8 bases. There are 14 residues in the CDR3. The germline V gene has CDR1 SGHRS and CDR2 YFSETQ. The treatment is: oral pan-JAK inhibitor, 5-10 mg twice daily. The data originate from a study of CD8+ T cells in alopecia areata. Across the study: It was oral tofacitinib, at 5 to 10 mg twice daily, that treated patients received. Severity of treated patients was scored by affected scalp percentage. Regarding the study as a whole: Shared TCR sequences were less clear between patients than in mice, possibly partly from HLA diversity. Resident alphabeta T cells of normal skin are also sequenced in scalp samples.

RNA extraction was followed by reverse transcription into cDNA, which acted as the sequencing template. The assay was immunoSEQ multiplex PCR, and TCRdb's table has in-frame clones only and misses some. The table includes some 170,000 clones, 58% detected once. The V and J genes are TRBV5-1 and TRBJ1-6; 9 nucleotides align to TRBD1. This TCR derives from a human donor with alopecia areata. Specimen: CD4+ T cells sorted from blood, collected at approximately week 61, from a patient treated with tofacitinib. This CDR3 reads CASSLRTGDSPLHF. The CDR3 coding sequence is TGCGCCAGCAGCTTGCGGACAGGGGATTCACCCCTCCACTTT.